The entry that follows covers one T cell receptor beta chain sequence. Its target is unknown. Germline CDR1 is MNHEY and CDR2 is SMNVEV (reference sequence). V dropped 4 bases and J dropped 14 bases, with 15 bases sitting between them. The CDR3 consists of 12 residues. This sample is part of a study of cytomegalovirus exposure and HLA in healthy donors. Regarding the study as a whole: Other equally common chains were less clonally expanded than HLA-associated TCR beta chains, a later analysis showed.

Both 60 Vbeta primers and 13 Jbeta primers went into the PCR. TCRdb's copy holds only in-frame clones and misses some; the assay was immunoSEQ multiplex PCR. The sample includes roughly 130,000 clones, 80% of them seen just once. This clonotype originated in a man between 25 and 39 years old in good health and CMV-seronegative. The chain has TRBV27 and TRBJ2-4; tentatively, D is TRBD1 (6 bases). Sequencing was performed on PBMCs. The chain's CDR3 is CASSSDRLRKYF. The DNA of the CDR3 is TGTGCCAGCAGTTCCGACAGGTTAAGAAAGTACTTC.